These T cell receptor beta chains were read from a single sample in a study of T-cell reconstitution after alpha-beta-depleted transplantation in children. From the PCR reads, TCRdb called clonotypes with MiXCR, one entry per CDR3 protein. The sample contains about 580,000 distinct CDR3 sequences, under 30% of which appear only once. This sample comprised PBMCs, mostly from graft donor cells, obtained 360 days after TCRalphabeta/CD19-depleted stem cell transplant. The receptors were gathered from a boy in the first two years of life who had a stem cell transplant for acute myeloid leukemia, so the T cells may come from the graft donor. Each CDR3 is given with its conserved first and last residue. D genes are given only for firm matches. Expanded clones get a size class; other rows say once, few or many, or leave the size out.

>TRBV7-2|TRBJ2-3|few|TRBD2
CASSLVASGGTDTQYF
TGTGCCAGCAGCTTAGTTGCTAGCGGGGGCACAGATACGCAGTATTTT
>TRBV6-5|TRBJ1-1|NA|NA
CASSLAGKGTEAFF
TGTGCCAGCAGTTTAGCAGGCAAGGGCACTGAAGCTTTCTTT
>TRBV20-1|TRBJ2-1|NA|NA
CSARRQAAAYNEQFF
TGCAGTGCTAGACGACAGGCCGCCGCCTACAATGAGCAGTTCTTC
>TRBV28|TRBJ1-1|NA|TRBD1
CASNVVDREAFF
TGTGCCAGCAACGTAGTGGACAGGGAAGCTTTCTTT
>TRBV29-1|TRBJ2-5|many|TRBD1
CSVRGRGLETQYF
TGCAGCGTTCGCGGCAGGGGGCTGGAGACCCAGTACTTC
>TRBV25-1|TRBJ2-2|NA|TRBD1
CASSDTGTGRSGELFF
TGTGCCAGCAGTGACACCGGGACAGGGCGATCCGGGGAGCTGTTTTTT
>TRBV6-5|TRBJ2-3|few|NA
CASSYAGITDTQYF
TGTGCCAGCAGTTACGCGGGAATCACAGATACGCAGTATTTT
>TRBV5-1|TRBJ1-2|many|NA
CASSLDYGGYTF
TGCGCCAGCAGCTTGGACTACGGAGGCTACACCTTC
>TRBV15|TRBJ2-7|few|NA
CATSRRQSGVEQYF
TGTGCCACCAGCAGACGGCAGAGTGGGGTAGAGCAGTACTTC
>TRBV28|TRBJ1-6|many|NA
CASSRSIFGTENSPLHF
TGTGCCAGCAGTCGTTCTATTTTTGGGACGGAGAATTCACCCCTCCACTTT
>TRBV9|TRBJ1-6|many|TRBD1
CASSPGTGGNSPLHF
TGTGCCAGCAGCCCAGGGACAGGCGGGAATTCACCCCTCCACTTT
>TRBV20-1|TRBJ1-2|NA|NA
CSAREGTGNYGYTF
TGCAGTGCTAGAGAGGGTACAGGGAACTATGGCTACACCTTC
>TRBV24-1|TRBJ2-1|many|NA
CATSATVADVAYNEQFF
TGTGCCACCAGTGCAACGGTAGCGGATGTGGCGTACAATGAGCAGTTCTTC
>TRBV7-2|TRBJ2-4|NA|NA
CASSPLAVGIQYF
TGTGCCAGCAGCCCTCTGGCAGTAGGCATTCAGTACTTC
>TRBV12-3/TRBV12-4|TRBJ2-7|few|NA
CASSLDEGPYEQYF
TGTGCCAGCAGTTTAGATGAGGGGCCCTACGAGCAGTACTTC
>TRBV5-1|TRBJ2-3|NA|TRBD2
CASTRRSAGGTDTQYF
TGCGCCAGCACGAGGCGGAGTGCGGGAGGCACAGATACGCAGTATTTT
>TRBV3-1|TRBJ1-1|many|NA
CASSRMNTEAFF
TGTGCCAGCAGCCGTATGAACACTGAAGCTTTCTTT
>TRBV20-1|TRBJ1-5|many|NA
CSARDMEGRQPQHF
TGCAGTGCTAGAGATATGGAGGGTCGGCAGCCCCAGCATTTT
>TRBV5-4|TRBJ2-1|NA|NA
CASSLIRQDDEQFF
TGTGCCAGCAGCTTGATACGTCAGGACGATGAGCAGTTCTTC
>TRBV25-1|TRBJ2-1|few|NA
CASSEWTDNEQFF
TGTGCCAGCAGTGAATGGACAGACAATGAGCAGTTCTTC
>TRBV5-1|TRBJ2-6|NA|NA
CASSLRNAGAGANVLTF
TGCGCCAGCAGCTTGCGAAACGCAGGGGCTGGGGCCAACGTCCTGACTTTC
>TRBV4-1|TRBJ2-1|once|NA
CASSPHGGAGTYNEQFF
TGCGCCAGCAGCCCCCATGGGGGAGCGGGGACATACAATGAGCAGTTCTTC
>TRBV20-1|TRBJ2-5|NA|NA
CSARRGSRPGETQYF
TGCAGTGCTAGAAGGGGGTCTCGGCCGGGGGAAACCCAGTACTTC
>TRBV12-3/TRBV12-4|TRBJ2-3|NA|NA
CASRGWGEQYF
TGTGCCAGCAGGGGTTGGGGGGAGCAGTATTTT
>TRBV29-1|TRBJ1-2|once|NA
CSVLDRRYGYTF
TGCAGCGTTCTCGACAGGAGGTATGGCTACACCTTC
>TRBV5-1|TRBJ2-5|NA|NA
CASSLPGTANPGGETQYF
TGCGCCAGCAGCTTGCCCGGGACAGCCAACCCCGGGGGAGAGACCCAGTACTTC
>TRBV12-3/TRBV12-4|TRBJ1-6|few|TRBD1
CASSSGDRANSPLHF
TGTGCCAGCAGTTCCGGGGACAGGGCTAATTCACCCCTCCACTTT
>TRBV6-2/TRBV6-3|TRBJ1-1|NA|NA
CASSLGAVTEAFF
TGTGCCAGCAGTTTGGGGGCCGTCACTGAAGCTTTCTTT
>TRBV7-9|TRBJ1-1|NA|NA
CASSALYEAFF
TGTGCCAGCAGCGCTCTCTATGAAGCTTTCTTT
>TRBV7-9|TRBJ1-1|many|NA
CASSPPTGTEAFF
TGTGCCAGCAGCCCCCCTACAGGCACTGAAGCTTTCTTT
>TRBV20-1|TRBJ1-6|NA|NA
CCARPRDTTVSSLHF
TGCTGTGCTAGGCCCCGGGACACCACAGTATCATCCCTCCACTTT
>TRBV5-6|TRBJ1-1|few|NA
CASSSTRQDPMNTEAFF
TGTGCCAGCAGCTCCACCCGCCAGGATCCCATGAACACTGAAGCTTTCTTT
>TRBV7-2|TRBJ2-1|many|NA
CASSLISGNEQFF
TGTGCCAGCAGCTTAATCTCAGGGAATGAGCAGTTCTTC
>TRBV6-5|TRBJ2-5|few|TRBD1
CASIGDSQETQYF
TGTGCCAGCATCGGGGACAGCCAAGAGACCCAGTACTTC
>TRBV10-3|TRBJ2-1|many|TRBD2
CAISGSSGGAYSEQFF
TGTGCCATCAGTGGAAGTAGCGGGGGGGCCTACAGTGAGCAGTTCTTC